This TCR beta chain derives from a study of T cells after yellow fever vaccination. TCRdb used MiXCR to reprocess the 5' RACE reads, holding one entry per CDR3 protein. The data contain some 160,000 distinct CDR3 sequences, around 9.3% of them singletons. Only one count was recorded for this clonotype. The germline CDR1 and CDR2 sequences are DFQATT and SNEGSKA (reference sequence). The CDR3 covers 13 residues. Trimming removed 6 bases from V and 5 bases from J; junction bases left unmatched: 8. The clonotype was recovered from a man younger than 35 who received the YFV17D yellow fever vaccine. This chain uses TRBV20-1 with TRBJ2-3; 7 bases align to TRBD2. Sequences were derived from CD8+ T cells sorted from PBMCs, sampled 45 days after the yellow fever booster vaccination. The CDR3 region is CSADRGDEDTQYF. The CDR3 nucleotides read TGCAGTGCCGACCGGGGGGATGAAGATACGCAGTATTTT.